This TCR beta chain was sequenced during a study of cytomegalovirus exposure and HLA in healthy donors (dated by TCRdb to the late 2010s). Regarding the complete study: According to an earlier analysis of around 600 of the donors, about 190 million T cells yielded approximately 120 million unique TCR beta sequences and 276 Gb of sequence data. Both class I and class II loci were covered by HLA typing, at four-digit resolution. Along with the approximately 670-subject first cohort, a separate validation cohort of roughly 110 different subjects was used. To predict cytomegalovirus infection status, the study brought together high-throughput TCR immunosequencing, statistical association of individual TCRs with disease status, and machine learning. Rather than using new phenotypic data, the later analysis identified candidate immune exposures from TCR beta sequences and from how often those sequences occurred across donors. The aim of the study was to test whether cataloging public T cell receptors could identify signatures of past pathogen exposure. Genome-wide SNP genotypes for about three fifths of the 666 donors were used in a later genetic analysis, which treated that subset as a discovery cohort. All discovery cohort repertoires had been generated on a single sequencing platform. Donor age, sex, ethnicity and CMV serostatus were compiled alongside the repertoire data. Because of strong linkage in the cohort, five DR-DQ haplotypes were treated as single units for association and clustering. The number of donors typed differed by locus, with roughly 620-630 for A, B, C, DRB1 and DQB1, around 520 for DQA1, approximately 570 for DPA1, and some 440 for DPB1. Among 300 to 500 genotyped donors of the cohort, an average of around 250,000 unique TCR beta nucleotide sequences was sequenced per donor, of which roughly 17% were non-productive. About 280 gigabases of sequencing data and around 85 million unique TCR sequences made up an early release that covered several hundred HLA-typed donors. A later analysis re-analyzed previously published TCR beta repertoires from 660 or so donors and added high-resolution HLA genotyping to study TCR occurrence patterns. The study used immunosequencing to profile the T cell repertoires of 670 or so subjects and linked those repertoires to cytomegalovirus serostatus. The genetic ancestry cluster associated with self-reported Caucasian donors included roughly 84% of the 300 to 400 genotyped donors. To decide whether each TCR beta V gene segment behaved as functional or pseudogenic, an earlier analysis of approximately 620 of the donors relied on high-throughput TCR beta sequencing. General conclusions and limits of the study: In a later analysis, HLA-associated TCR beta chains were found to be more clonally expanded and to have lower generation probabilities than equally common non-associated chains. The study listed 170 or so TCR beta chains as associated with cytomegalovirus. In vitro tests confirmed that a few of the cytomegalovirus-associated TCR beta chains recognize cytomegalovirus antigens. In this cohort, only TCR beta chains were sequenced, and detectable features were limited by the absence of alpha or paired-chain data. According to a later analysis, TCR association rates differed among HLA loci, with DRB1 alleles showing the most associated TCRs and HLA-C alleles showing the fewest. Because counts were too low, fewer than 20 rarely observed V segments, including chromosome 9 orphons, were excluded from the earlier analysis of 500 to 700 of the donors. A further reported finding was that TCR beta sequences accurately predicted the HLA-A and HLA-B alleles for most subjects in the first cohort. In a later genetic analysis, fewer N-insertions in productive TCRs were reported among donors in an Asian-associated ancestry cluster than the roughly 640-donor mean. CMV serostatus was the only immune exposure information available for the cohort. Sequencing depth was assumed to be roughly uniform across donors in the presence/absence analyses, though that assumption may not hold. Most CMV-associated TCR beta chains appeared to be HLA-restricted in a later analysis, and the HLA associations seemed to be driven largely by CMV exposure. The sequencing pipeline was judged likely to have produced a cluster of highly shared sequence variants as a technical artifact. A later genetic analysis associated a missense DCLRE1C variant with V-gene and J-gene trimming of TCR beta chains, and an independent cohort replicated the association. In an earlier analysis of fewer than 700 of the donors, most TCR beta V segments appeared in productive rearrangements about 87% or about 30% of the time, broadly matching IMGT annotations. When HLA alleles, especially DR and DQ, strongly co-occurred, attributing TCR associations to individual alleles was difficult. According to a later analysis, parvovirus B19, influenza, CMV and Epstein-Barr virus appeared linked to several top co-occurrence clusters. Across donors, most TCR sequences were observed very rarely, whereas some public TCRs were present in many individuals. A later analysis associated 17,000 or so TCR beta sequences with specific HLA alleles at a false discovery rate of 0.05. According to the authors, the approach could potentially be generalized to other disease states and immunological phenotypes. In both the original and validation cohorts, the classifier was reported to diagnose cytomegalovirus status with high specificity and sensitivity. Correlated functional status among segregating V segments might be attributable to linkage disequilibrium, but an unknown experimental factor could not be ruled out. Because HLA typing was unavailable for some donors at each locus, only the typed subset was used in association tests.

The cohort consisted of approximately 690 healthy bone marrow donors. All cohort members were sampled while nominally healthy, although unrecorded immune exposures were likely present. The donor was CMV seropositive and was included in the group of 250 to 300 seropositive cohort members. Every donor gave a peripheral blood sample, and the peripheral blood mononuclear cells from that sample were used for TCR beta sequencing. The Qiagen DNeasy Blood Extraction Kit was used to extract genomic DNA from the blood cell samples. Library preparation used the immunoSEQ multiplex PCR assay. The multiplex PCR relied on a mix of 60 forward primers for TCR Vbeta segments and 13 reverse primers for TCR Jbeta segments. The CDR3 region of rearranged TCR beta genes was amplified from genomic DNA with a multiplex PCR assay. The Illumina HiSeq System was used to sequence the amplified TCR beta libraries as 87-base-pair reads. Per the original workflow: A later analysis tallied roughly 78 million unique TCR beta chains across the approximately 670 repertoires, and approximately 9.9 million of those chains were shared by two or more donors. A nearest-neighbor algorithm error-corrected the raw reads and collapsed the reads into unique sequences, merging closely related sequences to remove PCR and sequencing errors. To assign V, D and J gene segments, CDR3 sequences were aligned to IMGT reference sequences. Each retained sequence needed at least a six-nucleotide match to both a V gene segment and a J gene segment. Rearrangements were classified as productive when the CDR3 lacked stop codons and remained in frame with V and J, and all other rearrangements were classified as non-productive. CDR3 was defined according to IMGT convention as the region running from the second conserved V-encoded cysteine to the conserved J-encoded phenylalanine. Sequences without an unambiguous match to a single V gene segment were excluded from the earlier analysis of about 600 of the donors. An earlier analysis of approximately 590 of the donors classified V segments as functional when productive rearrangements were above 56.7% and as segregating when the standard deviation between donors was above 5%. A statistical classification framework was built for diagnosing cytomegalovirus status from the catalog of TCR beta chain sequences. In a later analysis, TCR nucleotide sequences were compared against IMGT/GENE-DB human TR gene sequences so that V and J genes could be assigned. A later analysis assigned CDR3 sequences and most-parsimonious VDJ recombination scenarios with the TCRdist pipeline. A later analysis defined each TCR beta chain by its CDR3 amino acid sequence plus V-gene family, and excluded reads lacking a unique V-gene family. As a way to deal with suspected cross-contamination and a sequencing artifact, a later analysis dropped approximately 570 nucleotide sequences that were highly shared and had low generation probability. In a later analysis, a clonal expansion index for each public chain was calculated from normalized within-repertoire ranks of inferred template counts. In a later analysis, generation probabilities were computed using a VDJ recombination model fitted to out-of-frame rearrangements, and the results were checked against IGoR. A later analysis scored TCR-TCR, TCR-HLA and TCR-CMV co-occurrence with hypergeometric tests, applying a repertoire-size bias correction to TCR pairs. A later analysis estimated false discovery rates by permuting HLA or CMV assignments 20 times. A later analysis grouped co-occurring TCRs with DBSCAN, adding TCRdist sequence similarity when clustering within HLA-allele-positive subsets. Repertoires with fewer than 30,000 or more than 120,000 public chains, plus five repertoires with anomalous nucleotide sharing, were excluded from co-occurrence clustering. The immuneACCESS repertoire file appears here via TCRdb, limited to in-frame rearrangements. These files lack a portion of the clones; in checked studies, under half of the deficit traces to unresolved V genes, and the cause of the others is not known. V and J calls and clone size are copied from that table; D and trimming were computed from the DNA. A total of roughly 150,000 clones appear in this sample, roughly 85% of them only once. Approximately 6.2% of the sample goes to the ten largest clones.

Concerning this clone: Its antigen remains unidentified. No base-level quality is on record; no much larger clone is a single base apart.

The TCR was taken from a man aged 40-49 years in good health and CMV-seropositive. Material for sequencing was PBMCs.

The nucleotide sequence is given as TGTGCCAGCGCGGAAAGCGGGACAGGGGGTAACTATGGCTACACCTTC. Its protein product is CASAESGTGGNYGYTF. The rearrangement combines TRBV7-9 with TRBJ1-2; 11 bases in the middle match TRBD1. The germline V gene (reference sequence) specifies SEHNR as CDR1 and FQNEAQ as CDR2. V has 8 bases trimmed and J has 1 base trimmed; junction bases matching no gene number 9. The CDR3 goes from the cysteine to the phenylalanine over 16 residues. Only the CDR3 part of the read is kept: 48 bases, read in frame from the first base. When the CDR3 is completed using the reference TRBV7-9 and TRBJ1-2 genes on either side, the full variable domain is DTGVSQNPRHKITKRGQNVTFRCDPISEHNRLYWYRQTLGQGPEFLTYFQNEAQLEKSRLLSDRFSAERPKGSFSTLEIQRTEQGDSAMYLCASAESGTGGNYGYTFGSGTRLTVV.